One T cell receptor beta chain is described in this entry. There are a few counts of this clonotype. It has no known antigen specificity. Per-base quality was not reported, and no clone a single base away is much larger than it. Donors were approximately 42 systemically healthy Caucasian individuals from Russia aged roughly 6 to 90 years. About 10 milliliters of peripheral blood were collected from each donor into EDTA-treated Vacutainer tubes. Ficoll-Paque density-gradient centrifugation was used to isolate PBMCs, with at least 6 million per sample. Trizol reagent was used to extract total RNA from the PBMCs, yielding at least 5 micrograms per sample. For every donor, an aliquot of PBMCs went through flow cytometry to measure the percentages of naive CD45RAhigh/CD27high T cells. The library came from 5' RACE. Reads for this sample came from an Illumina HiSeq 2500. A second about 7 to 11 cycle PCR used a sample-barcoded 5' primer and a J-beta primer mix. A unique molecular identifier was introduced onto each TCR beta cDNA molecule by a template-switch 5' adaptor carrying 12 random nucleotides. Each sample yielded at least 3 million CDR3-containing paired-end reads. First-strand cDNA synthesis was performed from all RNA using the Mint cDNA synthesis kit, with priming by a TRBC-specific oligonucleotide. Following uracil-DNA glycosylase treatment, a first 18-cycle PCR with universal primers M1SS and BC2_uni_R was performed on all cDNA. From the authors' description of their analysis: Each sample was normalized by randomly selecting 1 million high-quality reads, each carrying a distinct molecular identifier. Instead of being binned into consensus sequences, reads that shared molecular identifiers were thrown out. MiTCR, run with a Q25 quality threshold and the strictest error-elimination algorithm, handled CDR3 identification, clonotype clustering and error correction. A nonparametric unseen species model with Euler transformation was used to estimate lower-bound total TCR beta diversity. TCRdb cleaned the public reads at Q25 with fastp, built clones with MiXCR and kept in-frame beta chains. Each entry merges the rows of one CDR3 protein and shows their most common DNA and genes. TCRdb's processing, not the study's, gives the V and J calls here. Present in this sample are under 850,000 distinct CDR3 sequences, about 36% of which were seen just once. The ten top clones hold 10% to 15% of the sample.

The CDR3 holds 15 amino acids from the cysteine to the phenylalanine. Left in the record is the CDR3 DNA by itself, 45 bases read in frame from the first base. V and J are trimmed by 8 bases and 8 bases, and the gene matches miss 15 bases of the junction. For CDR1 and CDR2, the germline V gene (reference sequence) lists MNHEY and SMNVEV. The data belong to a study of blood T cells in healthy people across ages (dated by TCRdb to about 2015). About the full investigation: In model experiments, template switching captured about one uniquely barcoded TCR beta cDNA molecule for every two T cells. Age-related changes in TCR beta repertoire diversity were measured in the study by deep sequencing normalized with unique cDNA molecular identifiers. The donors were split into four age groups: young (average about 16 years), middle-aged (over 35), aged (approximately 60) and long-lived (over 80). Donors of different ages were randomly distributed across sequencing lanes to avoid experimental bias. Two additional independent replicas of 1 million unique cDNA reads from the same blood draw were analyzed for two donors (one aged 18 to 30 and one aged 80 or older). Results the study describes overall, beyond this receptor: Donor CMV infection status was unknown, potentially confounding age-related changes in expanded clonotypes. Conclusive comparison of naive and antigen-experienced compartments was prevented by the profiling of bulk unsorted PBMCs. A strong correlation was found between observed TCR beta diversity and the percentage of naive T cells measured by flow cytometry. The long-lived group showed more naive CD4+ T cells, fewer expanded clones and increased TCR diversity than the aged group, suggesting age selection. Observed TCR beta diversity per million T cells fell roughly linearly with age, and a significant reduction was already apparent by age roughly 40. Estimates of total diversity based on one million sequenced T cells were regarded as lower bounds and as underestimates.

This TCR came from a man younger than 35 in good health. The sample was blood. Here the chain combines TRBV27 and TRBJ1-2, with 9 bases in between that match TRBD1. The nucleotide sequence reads TGTGCCAGCTCAGGGACAGGGAACGGAGCGGGGGGCTACACCTTC. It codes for CASSGTGNGAGGYTF.